This TCR beta chain was identified during a study of blood T cell repertoires in COVID-19. As for the study in general: Both acute and convalescent COVID-19 samples were obtained from the United States, Italy and Spain. PBMCs, B-cell-depleted T cells, or T cells were the source of the cDNA or gDNA that made up the material.

The CDR3 is 15 amino acids. Germline V gene sequence: CDR1 SGDLS, CDR2 YYNGEE. Deletions cut 0 bases from V and 2 bases from J, with 11 bases between. Original analysis: By means of reference gene primer amplification, nucleated cell counts were estimated. Data came from immunoSEQ multiplex PCR; TCRdb stores just in-frame clones and leaves some out. The DNA gave D and trimming, while V, J and clone size come from that table. This table has 66,000 or so clones, approximately 86% appearing once. The sequenced sample was peripheral blood. The chain links TRBV9 to TRBJ1-1, with TRBD1 as a possible D gene (5 bases). The TCR originated in a man aged 45-60 years with active COVID-19. The CDR3, as DNA: TGTGCCAGCAGCGTAGTTGGAGGGGTTAACACTGAAGCTTTCTTT. Translation gives CASSVVGGVNTEAFF.